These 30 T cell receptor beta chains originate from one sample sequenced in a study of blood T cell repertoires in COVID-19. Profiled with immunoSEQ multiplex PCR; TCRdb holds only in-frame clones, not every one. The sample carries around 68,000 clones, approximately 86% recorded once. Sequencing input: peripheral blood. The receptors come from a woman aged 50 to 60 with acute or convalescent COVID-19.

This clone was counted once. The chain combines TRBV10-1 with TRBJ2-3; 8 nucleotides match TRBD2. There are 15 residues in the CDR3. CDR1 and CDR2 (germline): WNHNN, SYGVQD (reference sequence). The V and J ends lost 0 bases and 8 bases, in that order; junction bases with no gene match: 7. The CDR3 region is CASSESTGGPRTQYF. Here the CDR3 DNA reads TGCGCCAGCAGTGAGTCGACGGGGGGGCCTCGTACGCAGTATTTT.

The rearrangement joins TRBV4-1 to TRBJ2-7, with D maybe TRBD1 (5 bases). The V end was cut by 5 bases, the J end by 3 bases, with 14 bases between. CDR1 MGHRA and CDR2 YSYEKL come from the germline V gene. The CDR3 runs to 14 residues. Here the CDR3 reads CASSASAQGYEQYF. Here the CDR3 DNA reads TGCGCCAGCAGCGCAAGCGCGCAGGGCTACGAGCAGTACTTC.

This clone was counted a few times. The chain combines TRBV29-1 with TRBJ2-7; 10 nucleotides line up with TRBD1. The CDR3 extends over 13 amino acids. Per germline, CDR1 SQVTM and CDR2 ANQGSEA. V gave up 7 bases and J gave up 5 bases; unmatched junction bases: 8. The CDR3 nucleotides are TGCAGCGCCGACGGGACAGGGGTCAACGAGCAGTACTTC. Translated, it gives CSADGTGVNEQYF.

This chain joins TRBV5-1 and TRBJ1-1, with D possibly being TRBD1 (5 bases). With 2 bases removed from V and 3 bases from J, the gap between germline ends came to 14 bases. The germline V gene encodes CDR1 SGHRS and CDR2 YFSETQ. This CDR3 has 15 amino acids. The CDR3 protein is CASSFIGVSDTEAFF. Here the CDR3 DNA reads TGCGCCAGCAGCTTCATAGGGGTGTCGGACACTGAAGCTTTCTTT.

CDR3 bases: TGCGCCAGCAGCCGAACCTCCGGGACTAGCGGGGGATTCACCGGGGAGCTGTTTTTT. It translates to CASSRTSGTSGGFTGELFF. This rearrangement joins TRBV4-3 to TRBJ2-2, with 14 bases matching TRBD2. This CDR3 has 19 amino acids. Germline V gene lookup returns CDR1 LGHNA and CDR2 YSLEER. Trimming cost V 4 bases and J 4 bases; bases outside gene matches: 11.

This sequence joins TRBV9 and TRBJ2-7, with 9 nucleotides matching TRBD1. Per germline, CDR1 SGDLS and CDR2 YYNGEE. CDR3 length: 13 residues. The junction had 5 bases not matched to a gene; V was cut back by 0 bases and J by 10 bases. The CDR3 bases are TGTGCCAGCAGCGTAGGAGACAGGGGGTTTCAGTACTTC. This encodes CASSVGDRGFQYF.

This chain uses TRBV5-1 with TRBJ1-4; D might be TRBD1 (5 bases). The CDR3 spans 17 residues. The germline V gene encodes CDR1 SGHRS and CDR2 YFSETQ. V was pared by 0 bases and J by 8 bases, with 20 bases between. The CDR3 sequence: CASSLDGGSGVQEKLFF. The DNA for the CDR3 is TGCGCCAGCAGCTTGGACGGGGGATCCGGAGTACAGGAAAAACTGTTTTTT.

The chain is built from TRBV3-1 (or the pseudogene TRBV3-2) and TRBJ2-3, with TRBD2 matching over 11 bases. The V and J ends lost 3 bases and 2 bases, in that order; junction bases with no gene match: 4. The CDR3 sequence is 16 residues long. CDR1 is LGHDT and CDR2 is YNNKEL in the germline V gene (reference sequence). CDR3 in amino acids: CASSQLAGGLTDTQYF. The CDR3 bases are TGTGCCAGCAGCCAGCTAGCGGGGGGCCTCACAGATACGCAGTATTTT.

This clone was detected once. CDR3 coding DNA: TGTGCAAGGTCTGCGGGGGGGCCGGAGACCCAGTACTTC. Amino acids: CARSAGGPETQYF. The V and J genes are TRBV30 and TRBJ2-5; the match to TRBD2 covers 9 bases. The CDR3 extends over 13 amino acids. In germline, CDR1 is GTSNPN, CDR2 SVGIG (reference sequence).

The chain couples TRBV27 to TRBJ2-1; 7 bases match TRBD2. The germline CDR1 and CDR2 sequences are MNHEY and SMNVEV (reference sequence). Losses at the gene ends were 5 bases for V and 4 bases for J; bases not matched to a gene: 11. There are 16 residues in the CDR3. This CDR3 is CASSPETAGNYNEQFF. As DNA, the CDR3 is TGTGCCAGCAGTCCCGAAACAGCGGGGAATTACAATGAGCAGTTCTTC.

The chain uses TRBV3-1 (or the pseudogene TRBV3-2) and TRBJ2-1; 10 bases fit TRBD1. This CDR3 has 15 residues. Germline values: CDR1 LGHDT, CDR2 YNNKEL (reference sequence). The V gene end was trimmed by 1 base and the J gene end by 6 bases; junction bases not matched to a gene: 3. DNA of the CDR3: TGTGCCAGCAGCCAAGGGACAGGGGGTCTCAATGAGCAGTTCTTC. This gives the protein CASSQGTGGLNEQFF.

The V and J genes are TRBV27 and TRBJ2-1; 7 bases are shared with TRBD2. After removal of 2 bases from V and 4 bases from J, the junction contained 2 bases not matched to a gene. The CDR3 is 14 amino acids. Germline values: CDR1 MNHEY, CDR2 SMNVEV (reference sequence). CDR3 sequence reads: CASSLGGVYNEQFF. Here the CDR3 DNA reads TGTGCCAGCAGTTTAGGGGGGGTGTACAATGAGCAGTTCTTC.

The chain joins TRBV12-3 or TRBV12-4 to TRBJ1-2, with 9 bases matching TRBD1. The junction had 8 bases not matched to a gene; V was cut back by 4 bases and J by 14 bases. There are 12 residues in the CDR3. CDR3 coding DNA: TGTGCCAGCAGTTCCCCCGGGACAGGGAGTACCTTC. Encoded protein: CASSSPGTGSTF.

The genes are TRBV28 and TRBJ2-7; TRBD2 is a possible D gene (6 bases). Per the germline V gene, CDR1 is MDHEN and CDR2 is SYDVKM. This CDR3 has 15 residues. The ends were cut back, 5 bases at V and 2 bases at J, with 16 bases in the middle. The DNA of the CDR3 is TGTGCCAGCAGTGGGCGGGACGGGACCGCCTACGAGCAGTACTTC. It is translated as CASSGRDGTAYEQYF.

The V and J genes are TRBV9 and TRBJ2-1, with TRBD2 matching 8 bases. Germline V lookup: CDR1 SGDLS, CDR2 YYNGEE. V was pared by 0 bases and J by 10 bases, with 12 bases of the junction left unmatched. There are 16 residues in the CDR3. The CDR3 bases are TGTGCCAGCAGCGTAGGGGTTAGCGGGGTCGGATTCGAGCAGTTCTTC. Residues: CASSVGVSGVGFEQFF.

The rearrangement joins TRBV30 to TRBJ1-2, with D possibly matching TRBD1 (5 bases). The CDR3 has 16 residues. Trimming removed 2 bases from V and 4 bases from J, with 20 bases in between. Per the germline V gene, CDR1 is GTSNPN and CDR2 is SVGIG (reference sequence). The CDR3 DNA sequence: TGTGCCTGGAGTATGGGGCAGGGTATTGATACCTATGGCTACACCTTC. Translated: CAWSMGQGIDTYGYTF.

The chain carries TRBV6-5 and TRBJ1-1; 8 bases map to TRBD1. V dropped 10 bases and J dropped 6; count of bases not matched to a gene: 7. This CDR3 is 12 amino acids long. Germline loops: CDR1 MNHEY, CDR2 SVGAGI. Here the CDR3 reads CATGQGRAEAFF. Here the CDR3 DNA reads TGTGCCACCGGACAGGGACGGGCTGAAGCTTTCTTT.

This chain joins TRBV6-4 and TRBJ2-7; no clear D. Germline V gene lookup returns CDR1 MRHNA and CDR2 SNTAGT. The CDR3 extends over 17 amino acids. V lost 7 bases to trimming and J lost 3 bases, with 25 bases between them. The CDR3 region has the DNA TGTGCCAGCATGACTTCCCTTCCCTCCCCCAGTCACTACGAGCAGTACTTC. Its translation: CASMTSLPSPSHYEQYF.

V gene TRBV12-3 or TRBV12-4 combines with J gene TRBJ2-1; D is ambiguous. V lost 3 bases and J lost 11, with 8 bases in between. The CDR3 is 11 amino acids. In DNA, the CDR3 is TGTGCCAGCAGTTTGTCGCAGAAGCAGTTCTTC. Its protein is CASSLSQKQFF.

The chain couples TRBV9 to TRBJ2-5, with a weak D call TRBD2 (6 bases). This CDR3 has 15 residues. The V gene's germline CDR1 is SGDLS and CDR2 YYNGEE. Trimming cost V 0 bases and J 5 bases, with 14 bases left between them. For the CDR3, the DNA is TGTGCCAGCAGCGTAGCTAGGCGGGGCGGTGAGACCCAGTACTTC. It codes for CASSVARRGGETQYF.

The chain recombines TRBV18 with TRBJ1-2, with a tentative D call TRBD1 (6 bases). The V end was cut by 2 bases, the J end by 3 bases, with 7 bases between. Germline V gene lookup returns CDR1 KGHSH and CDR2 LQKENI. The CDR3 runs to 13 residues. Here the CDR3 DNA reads TGTGCCAGCTCACCAGCAGGGGACTATGGCTACACCTTC. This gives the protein CASSPAGDYGYTF.

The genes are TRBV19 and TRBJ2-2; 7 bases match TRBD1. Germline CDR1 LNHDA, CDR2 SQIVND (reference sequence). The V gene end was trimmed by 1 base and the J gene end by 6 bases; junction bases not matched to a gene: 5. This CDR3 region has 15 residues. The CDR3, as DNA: TGTGCCAGTAGTATAGGGCAGGGGGTTCCCGGGGAGCTGTTTTTT. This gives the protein CASSIGQGVPGELFF.

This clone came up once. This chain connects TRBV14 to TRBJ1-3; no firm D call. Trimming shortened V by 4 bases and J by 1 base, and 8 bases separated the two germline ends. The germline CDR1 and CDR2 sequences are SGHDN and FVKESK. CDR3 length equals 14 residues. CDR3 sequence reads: CASSPTGSGNTIYF. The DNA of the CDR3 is TGTGCCAGCAGCCCGACGGGATCTGGAAACACCATATATTTT.

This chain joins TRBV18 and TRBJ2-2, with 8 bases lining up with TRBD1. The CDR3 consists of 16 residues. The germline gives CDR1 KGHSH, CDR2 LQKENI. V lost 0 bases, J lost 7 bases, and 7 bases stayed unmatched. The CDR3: CASSPPSGGANGELFF. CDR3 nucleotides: TGTGCCAGCTCACCACCCTCAGGGGGCGCGAACGGGGAGCTGTTTTTT.

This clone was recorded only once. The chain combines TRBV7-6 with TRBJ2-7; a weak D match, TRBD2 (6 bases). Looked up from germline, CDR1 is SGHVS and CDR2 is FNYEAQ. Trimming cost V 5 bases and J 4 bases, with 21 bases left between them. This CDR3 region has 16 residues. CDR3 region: CASSLTSGLSKYEQYF. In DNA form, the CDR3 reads TGTGCCAGCAGCCTTACTTCGGGACTTTCTAAATACGAGCAGTACTTC.

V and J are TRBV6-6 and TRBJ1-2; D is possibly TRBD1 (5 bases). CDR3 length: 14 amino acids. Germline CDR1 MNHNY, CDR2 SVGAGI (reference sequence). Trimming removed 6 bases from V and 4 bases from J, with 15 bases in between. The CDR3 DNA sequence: TGTGCCAGCAGAACCAGGGATTCTGGCTATGGCTACACCTTC. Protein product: CASRTRDSGYGYTF.

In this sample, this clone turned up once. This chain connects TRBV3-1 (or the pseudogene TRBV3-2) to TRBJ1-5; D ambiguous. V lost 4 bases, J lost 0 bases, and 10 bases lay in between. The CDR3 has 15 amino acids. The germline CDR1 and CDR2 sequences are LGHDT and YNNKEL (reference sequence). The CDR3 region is CASSLTTGSNQPQHF. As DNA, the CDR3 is TGTGCCAGCAGCCTCACTACCGGTAGCAATCAGCCCCAGCATTTT.

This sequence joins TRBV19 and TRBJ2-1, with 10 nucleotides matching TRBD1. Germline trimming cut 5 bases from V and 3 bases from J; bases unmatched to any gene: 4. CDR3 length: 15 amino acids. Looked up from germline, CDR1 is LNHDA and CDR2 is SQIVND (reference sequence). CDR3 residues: CASSPDRGGYNEQFF. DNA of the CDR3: TGTGCCAGTAGTCCGGACAGGGGGGGCTACAATGAGCAGTTCTTC.

CDR3 sequence (DNA): TGTGCCAGCAGTTTACGACAGGGAGGCGAGCAGTTCTTC. Protein sequence: CASSLRQGGEQFF. This chain connects TRBV27 to TRBJ2-1; a weak D match, TRBD1 (7 bases). In germline, CDR1 is MNHEY, CDR2 SMNVEV (reference sequence). This CDR3 is built from 13 residues. V lost 2 bases and J 10 bases, leaving 12 bases between the germline ends.

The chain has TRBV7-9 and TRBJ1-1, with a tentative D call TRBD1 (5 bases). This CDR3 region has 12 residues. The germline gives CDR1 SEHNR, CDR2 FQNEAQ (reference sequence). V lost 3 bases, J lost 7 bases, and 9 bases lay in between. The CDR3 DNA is TGTGCCAGCAGCTTCCTTGACAGTGAAGCTTTCTTT. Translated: CASSFLDSEAFF.